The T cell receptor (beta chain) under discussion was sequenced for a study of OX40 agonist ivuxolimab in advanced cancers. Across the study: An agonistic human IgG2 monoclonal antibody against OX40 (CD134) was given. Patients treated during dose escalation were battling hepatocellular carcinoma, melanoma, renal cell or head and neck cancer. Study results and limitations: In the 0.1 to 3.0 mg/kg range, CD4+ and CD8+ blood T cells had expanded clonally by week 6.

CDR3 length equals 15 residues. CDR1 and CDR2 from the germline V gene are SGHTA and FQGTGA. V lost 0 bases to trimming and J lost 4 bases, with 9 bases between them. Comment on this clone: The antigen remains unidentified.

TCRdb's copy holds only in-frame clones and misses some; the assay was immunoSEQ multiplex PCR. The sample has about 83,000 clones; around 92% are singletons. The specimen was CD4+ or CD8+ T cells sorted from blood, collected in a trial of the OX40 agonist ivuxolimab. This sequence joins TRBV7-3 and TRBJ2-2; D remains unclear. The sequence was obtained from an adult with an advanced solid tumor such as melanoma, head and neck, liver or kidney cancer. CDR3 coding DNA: TGTGCCAGCAGCTTAACGAGGTCACCCACCGGGGAGCTGTTTTTT. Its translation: CASSLTRSPTGELFF.